Listed below are T cell receptor beta chains from one sample, sequenced in a study of blood T cell repertoires in COVID-19. Assay: immunoSEQ multiplex PCR; the TCRdb copy retains only in-frame clones and omits some. The sample includes about 210,000 clones, roughly 80% seen only once; the top ten take roughly 6.4%. The sample was peripheral blood. Receptors originate from a man aged 55-75 years with acute or convalescent COVID-19. CDR3s include the opening cysteine and the closing phenylalanine or tryptophan. Fields, in order: D gene, clone size, V gene, CDR3 length, J gene, CDR3 DNA, CDR3 protein. The D gene is left open where the match is weak. Some rows have no size entry. The others give once, few or many, or a class for an expanded clone.

D gene: .
clone size: .
V gene: TRBV19
CDR3 length: 13
J gene: TRBJ1-1
CDR3 DNA: TGTGCCAGTAGTATATCAGGGCCCCTCGTCGCTTTCTTT
CDR3 protein: CASSISGPLVAFF

D gene: TRBD2
clone size: .
V gene: TRBV7-9
CDR3 length: 18
J gene: TRBJ2-6
CDR3 DNA: TGTGCCAGCAGCCCACTGGGAGGGGAGGGCTCTGGGGCCAACGTCCTGACTTTC
CDR3 protein: CASSPLGGEGSGANVLTF

D gene: .
clone size: .
V gene: TRBV19
CDR3 length: 13
J gene: TRBJ1-5
CDR3 DNA: TGTGCCAGTAGTACGGGAGAGAATCAGCCCCAGCATTTT
CDR3 protein: CASSTGENQPQHF

D gene: .
clone size: .
V gene: TRBV4-3
CDR3 length: 13
J gene: TRBJ2-2
CDR3 DNA: TGCGCCAGCAGCCAAGAGGCAGCCGGGGAGCTGTTTTTT
CDR3 protein: CASSQEAAGELFF

D gene: .
clone size: .
V gene: TRBV13
CDR3 length: 12
J gene: TRBJ2-1
CDR3 DNA: TGTGCCAGCAGCCGACAGGCGAATGAGCAGTTCTTC
CDR3 protein: CASSRQANEQFF

D gene: TRBD1
clone size: few
V gene: TRBV11-1
CDR3 length: 14
J gene: TRBJ2-7
CDR3 DNA: TGTGCCAGCAGCCACGGGACAGGGGCCTACGAGCAGTACTTC
CDR3 protein: CASSHGTGAYEQYF

D gene: .
clone size: .
V gene: TRBV19
CDR3 length: 16
J gene: TRBJ2-4
CDR3 DNA: TGTGCCAGTATCTCACCCCCTGATCGGGGCAAAAACATTCAGTACTTC
CDR3 protein: CASISPPDRGKNIQYF

D gene: TRBD2
clone size: .
V gene: TRBV30
CDR3 length: 14
J gene: TRBJ2-7
CDR3 DNA: TGTGCCTGGAGACTAGCGGGAGGGCCCAACGAGCAGTACTTC
CDR3 protein: CAWRLAGGPNEQYF

D gene: .
clone size: .
V gene: TRBV15
CDR3 length: 15
J gene: TRBJ1-1
CDR3 DNA: TGTGCCACCAGCAGAGGAGGCCAGCCGAACACTGAAGCTTTCTTT
CDR3 protein: CATSRGGQPNTEAFF

D gene: TRBD2
clone size: .
V gene: TRBV5-1
CDR3 length: 15
J gene: TRBJ2-1
CDR3 DNA: TGCGCCAGCAGCTTGGCACTAGCGGGAGTATCGGAGCAGTTCTTC
CDR3 protein: CASSLALAGVSEQFF

D gene: TRBD1
clone size: .
V gene: TRBV11-2
CDR3 length: 16
J gene: TRBJ1-2
CDR3 DNA: TGTGCCAGCAGCTGGACAGGGGGCGATTTCTACTATGGCTACACCTTC
CDR3 protein: CASSWTGGDFYYGYTF

D gene: TRBD1
clone size: .
V gene: TRBV4-1
CDR3 length: 18
J gene: TRBJ2-2
CDR3 DNA: TGCGCCAGCAGCCAAGATGTGGGACAGGGCGTCGGCGCCGGGGAGCTGTTTTTT
CDR3 protein: CASSQDVGQGVGAGELFF

D gene: .
clone size: once
V gene: TRBV3-1/TRBV3-2
CDR3 length: 14
J gene: TRBJ2-2
CDR3 DNA: TGTGCCAGCAGCCAAACAGGGTTATCCGGGGAGCTGTTTTTT
CDR3 protein: CASSQTGLSGELFF

D gene: .
clone size: .
V gene: TRBV18
CDR3 length: 13
J gene: TRBJ2-3
CDR3 DNA: TGTGCCAGCTCGGAGCCCGGCACAGATACGCAGTATTTT
CDR3 protein: CASSEPGTDTQYF

D gene: TRBD1
clone size: .
V gene: TRBV7-2
CDR3 length: 14
J gene: TRBJ1-2
CDR3 DNA: TGTGCCAGCAGCGGCCAAGGGGGCAGGGGTGGCTACACCTTC
CDR3 protein: CASSGQGGRGGYTF

D gene: .
clone size: few
V gene: TRBV10-3
CDR3 length: 13
J gene: TRBJ1-1
CDR3 DNA: TGTGCCATCAGCGTGGGACAGAACACTGAAGCTTTCTTT
CDR3 protein: CAISVGQNTEAFF

D gene: .
clone size: .
V gene: TRBV10-3
CDR3 length: 14
J gene: TRBJ2-5
CDR3 DNA: TGTGCCATCAGTGTTTCGACTTACCAAGAGACCCAGTACTTC
CDR3 protein: CAISVSTYQETQYF

D gene: .
clone size: .
V gene: TRBV6-5
CDR3 length: 15
J gene: TRBJ1-6
CDR3 DNA: TGTGCCAGCAGGGAGTCGGCCACTCATAATTCACCCCTCCACTTT
CDR3 protein: CASRESATHNSPLHF

D gene: .
clone size: .
V gene: TRBV4-1
CDR3 length: 16
J gene: TRBJ2-1
CDR3 DNA: TGCGCCAGCAGCCAAGTCTGGATTAGCGGCTACAATGAGCAGTTCTTC
CDR3 protein: CASSQVWISGYNEQFF

D gene: TRBD1
clone size: .
V gene: TRBV30
CDR3 length: 12
J gene: TRBJ1-2
CDR3 DNA: TGTGCCTGGAGCTGGACAGGGGAAGGCTACACCTTC
CDR3 protein: CAWSWTGEGYTF

D gene: .
clone size: .
V gene: TRBV4-3
CDR3 length: 16
J gene: TRBJ1-5
CDR3 DNA: TGCGCCAGCAGCCAAGTATGGGGCGACGGCAATCAGCCCCAGCATTTT
CDR3 protein: CASSQVWGDGNQPQHF

D gene: .
clone size: .
V gene: TRBV7-2
CDR3 length: 15
J gene: TRBJ1-6
CDR3 DNA: TGTGCCAGCAGCTGGAGGGGGGGGAGTAATTCACCCCTCCACTTT
CDR3 protein: CASSWRGGSNSPLHF

D gene: TRBD1
clone size: .
V gene: TRBV19
CDR3 length: 15
J gene: TRBJ2-3
CDR3 DNA: TGTGCCAGTAGAACCGGGACAGGGATTGGGGATACGCAGTATTTT
CDR3 protein: CASRTGTGIGDTQYF

D gene: .
clone size: .
V gene: TRBV19
CDR3 length: 16
J gene: TRBJ2-3
CDR3 DNA: TGTGCCAGTAGTCCCATCAGGGGAGTTTTTACAGATACGCAGTATTTT
CDR3 protein: CASSPIRGVFTDTQYF

D gene: TRBD1
clone size: .
V gene: TRBV2
CDR3 length: 12
J gene: TRBJ1-5
CDR3 DNA: TGTGCCAGCGACAGGGGGAGCCAGCCCCAGCATTTT
CDR3 protein: CASDRGSQPQHF